The present T cell receptor beta chain was sequenced within a study of early T cells in non-severe SARS-CoV-2 infection. Overall study context: Unsorted whole-blood RNA was sequenced in bulk, leaving chains unpaired. Findings and limits, study-wide: The VDJdb matching leaned toward anti-spike CD8 responses and overlooked private and CD4 specificities.

Details on this clonotype: The antigen is unknown.

Individual cDNA molecules received unique molecular identifiers during library preparation. TCRdb recomputed calls from the 5' RACE reads with MiXCR, one row per CDR3 protein. The repertoire consists of roughly 71,000 distinct CDR3 sequences, with around 13% occurring once and the leading ten covering about 5.2%. The CDR3 is made up of 14 amino acids. V lost 6 bases to trimming and J lost 3 bases; unmatched junction nucleotides: 3. Sequenced material: whole blood. The TCR comes from an adult who was a healthcare worker with PCR-confirmed SARS-CoV-2 infection or an uninfected control (not recorded which). This chain connects TRBV12-3 or TRBV12-4 to TRBJ2-1; 9 bases match TRBD2. As DNA, the CDR3 is TGTGCCAGCAGCAGACTAGCGGACTACAATGAGCAGTTCTTC. Its translation: CASSRLADYNEQFF.